One TCR beta chain is described in this entry. Its antigen is unknown. TCRdb keeps only in-frame clones here, not all; method: immunoSEQ multiplex PCR. The table includes about 17,000 clones, approximately 73% detected once. The data were taken from a study of OX40 agonist ivuxolimab in advanced cancers. Germline loops: CDR1 SGDLS, CDR2 YYNGEE. The CDR3 has 17 amino acids. With V trimmed by 0 bases and J by 3 bases, 5 bases remained unmatched. Study conclusions and caveats: More expanded clones were found, on average, in CD8+ than in CD4+ T cells.

V is TRBV9 and J is TRBJ1-3, with TRBD1 matching over 11 bases. The starting material was CD4+ or CD8+ T cells sorted from blood, obtained in a trial of the OX40 agonist ivuxolimab. This TCR came from an adult with an advanced solid tumor such as melanoma, head and neck, liver or kidney cancer. Written as DNA, the CDR3 is TGTGCCAGCAGCGTAGAGGACAGGGGGCTTGGTGGAAACACCATATATTTT. Protein: CASSVEDRGLGGNTIYF.